A selection of T cell receptor beta chains follows, all from one sample in a study of blood T cell repertoires in COVID-19. Only in-frame clones appear in the TCRdb table, and some are missing; sequencing was by immunoSEQ multiplex PCR. Of over 70,000 clones in the sample, approximately 80% were seen once. Sequenced input: peripheral blood. Receptor source: a man aged 25 to 45 with COVID-19, enrolled during active disease. Both conserved end residues are part of each CDR3. D genes are given only for firm matches. Some rows have no size entry. The others give once, few or many, or a class for an expanded clone.

>-|TRBD1|TRBJ1-5|15|TRBV15
CATRMGQNSNQPQHF
TGTGCCACCCGGATGGGACAGAATAGCAATCAGCCCCAGCATTTT
>-|-|TRBJ2-7|14|TRBV18
CASSPLAGFDEQYF
TGTGCCAGCTCACCACTGGCAGGGTTCGACGAGCAGTACTTC
>-|-|TRBJ1-1|15|TRBV5-6
CASNLAGRDGTEAFF
TGTGCCTCCAACCTTGCCGGCAGGGATGGTACTGAAGCTTTCTTT
>-|-|TRBJ1-3|14|TRBV10-2
CASVSRGSGNTIYF
TGCGCCAGCGTCTCCAGGGGATCTGGAAACACCATATATTTT
>-|-|TRBJ2-7|16|TRBV6-1
CASSVVHAGSSYEQYF
TGTGCCAGCAGTGTGGTTCACGCAGGTTCCTCCTACGAGCAGTACTTC
>-|-|TRBJ2-7|12|TRBV28
CASSLATYEQYF
TGTGCCAGCAGCCTCGCGACCTACGAGCAGTACTTC
>-|TRBD1|TRBJ2-7|14|TRBV6-4
CASSETGGGYEQYF
TGTGCCAGCAGTGAGACAGGGGGTGGATACGAGCAGTACTTC
>-|TRBD1|TRBJ1-3|17|TRBV27
CASSPGTGGAGGNTIYF
TGTGCCAGCAGTCCAGGGACAGGGGGCGCGGGGGGAAACACCATATATTTT
>-|-|TRBJ2-7|15|TRBV5-6
CASRLAGHLSYEQYF
TGTGCCAGCAGACTAGCAGGACACCTCTCCTACGAGCAGTACTTC
>once|-|TRBJ2-2|14|TRBV11-2
CASSLTRATGELFF
TGTGCCAGCAGCTTAACGAGGGCGACCGGGGAGCTGTTTTTT
>-|TRBD1|TRBJ2-5|13|TRBV29-1
CSVAGGLQETQYF
TGCAGCGTTGCAGGGGGCCTACAAGAGACCCAGTACTTC
>-|TRBD2|TRBJ2-7|15|TRBV4-2
CASSQGLAGRYEQYF
TGTGCCAGCAGCCAAGGACTAGCGGGAAGGTACGAGCAGTACTTC
>few|TRBD1|TRBJ1-2|14|TRBV6-5
CASSYGTGVYGYTF
TGTGCCAGCAGTTACGGGACAGGGGTCTATGGCTACACCTTC
>-|TRBD1|TRBJ2-7|15|TRBV4-2
CASSPDRGPTYEQYF
TGTGCCAGCAGCCCGGACAGGGGGCCTACTTACGAGCAGTACTTC
>-|TRBD1|TRBJ1-1|12|TRBV20-1
CSASGQVVGAFF
TGCAGTGCTAGTGGACAGGTCGTTGGGGCTTTCTTT
>-|TRBD2|TRBJ2-7|14|TRBV19
CASRPSGRLYEQYF
TGTGCCAGTAGGCCTAGCGGGAGGTTGTACGAGCAGTACTTC
>-|-|TRBJ2-6|18|TRBV11-2
CASSLRTAKNSGANVLTF
TGTGCCAGCAGCTTACGCACAGCCAAAAACTCTGGGGCCAACGTCCTGACTTTC
>-|TRBD2|TRBJ2-7|13|TRBV11-3
CASSGTSDYEQYF
TGTGCCAGCAGCGGGACTAGTGACTACGAGCAGTACTTC
>-|TRBD2|TRBJ2-5|21|TRBV27
CASSPLVRRVTSGRGWETQYF
TGTGCCAGCAGTCCACTCGTTCGCAGGGTGACTAGCGGGAGGGGATGGGAGACCCAGTACTTC
>-|TRBD2|TRBJ2-7|19|TRBV10-3
CAISESNGLAGGLRSEQYF
TGTGCCATCAGTGAGTCGAACGGGCTAGCGGGCGGCCTCCGTTCGGAGCAGTACTTC
>-|-|TRBJ1-4|15|TRBV11-2
CASSLAGAGAEKLFF
TGTGCCAGCAGCTTAGCTGGGGCAGGGGCCGAAAAACTGTTTTTT
>-|-|TRBJ1-4|16|TRBV18
CASSPNRFSTNEKLFF
TGTGCCAGCTCACCAAACAGGTTTTCAACTAATGAAAAACTGTTTTTT